This T cell receptor beta chain was identified in a study of blood T cell repertoires in COVID-19. As for the study in general: From T cells, B-cell-depleted T cells, or PBMCs came the material, which was cDNA or gDNA.

Libraries were prepared by immunoSEQ multiplex PCR; TCRdb keeps only in-frame clonotypes and omits some of them. Counted here are 200,000 to 250,000 clones, roughly 85% occurring once; the ten biggest clones make up about 9.3%. The V gene's germline CDR1 is MDHEN and CDR2 SYDVKM. Trimming at V came to 4 bases and at J to 2 bases, leaving 4 bases not matched to a gene. The CDR3 covers 15 residues. The chain is built from TRBV28 and TRBJ1-3, with TRBD1 matching 8 bases. The source of this sequence is a woman in her forties or fifties with acute COVID-19. The specimen was PBMCs or T cells enriched from blood (not recorded which). The CDR3 coding sequence is TGTGCCAGCAGTTCGGGACAGGCCACTGGAAACACCATATATTTT. Its protein product is CASSSGQATGNTIYF.